This T cell receptor beta chain was sequenced in a study of PD-1 blockade in classical Hodgkin lymphoma. Study-wide points: No one has yet defined what causes the repertoire differences, which may be disease activity or prior therapy. Newly diagnosed patients reportedly trailed healthy donors in baseline TCR diversity. Those achieving complete response showed baseline diversity like newly diagnosed patients.

With no exception, relapse followed autologous stem cell transplantation in all patients, and brentuximab vedotin exposure varied. Details on this clone: Its antigen is as yet unknown.

Clones were read by immunoSEQ multiplex PCR, and TCRdb kept only the in-frame ones, dropping some. The sample comprises 22,000 or so clones, roughly 78% of which are singletons, and 15% to 20% rests with the top ten. The receptor comes from a human donor with classical Hodgkin lymphoma. Here the sequenced sample was peripheral blood mononuclear cells (PBMCs), taken before the second cycle of nivolumab.

CDR3 sequence reads: CASSQHHLLWLVGEQYF. The CDR3 coding sequence is TGTGCCAGCAGCCAACATCACTTACTGTGGCTAGTGGGGGAGCAGTACTTC. J is TRBJ2-7 and V is TRBV7-2; no clear D. The germline V and J ends were trimmed by 5 bases and 7 bases, with 27 bases remaining between them. The length of the CDR3 is 17 residues. Germline V lookup: CDR1 SGHTA, CDR2 FQGNSA.